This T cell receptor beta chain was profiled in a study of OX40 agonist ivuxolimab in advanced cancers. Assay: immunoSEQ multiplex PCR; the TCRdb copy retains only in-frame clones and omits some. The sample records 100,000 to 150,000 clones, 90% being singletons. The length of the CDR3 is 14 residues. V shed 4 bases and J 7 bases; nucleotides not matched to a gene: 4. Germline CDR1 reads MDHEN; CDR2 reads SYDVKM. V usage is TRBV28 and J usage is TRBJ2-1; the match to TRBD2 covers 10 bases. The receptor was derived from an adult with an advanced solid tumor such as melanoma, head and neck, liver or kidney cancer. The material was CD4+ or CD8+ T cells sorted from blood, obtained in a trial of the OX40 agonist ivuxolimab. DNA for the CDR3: TGTGCCAGCAGTTCAGCGGGAGGGCCGAATGAGCAGTTCTTC. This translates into CASSSAGGPNEQFF. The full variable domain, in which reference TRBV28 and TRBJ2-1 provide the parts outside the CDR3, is DVKVTQSSRYLVKRTGEKVFLECVQDMDHENMFWYRQDPGLGLRLIYFSYDVKMKEKGDIPEGYSVSREKKERFSLILESASTNQTSMYLCASSSAGGPNEQFFGPGTRLTVL.